A single sample is the source of the 20 T cell receptor beta chains below, sequenced in a study of tumor-infiltrating lymphocytes in primary liver carcinoma (dated by TCRdb to about 2017). Total RNA and DNA were co-extracted without cell sorting from 20-30 mg of bulk tissue using the AllPrep DNA/RNA mini kit. Sequencer: Illumina HiSeq 2500. Starting from approximately 460 ng total RNA, TCRbeta-specific cDNA was produced by reverse transcription with a constant-region primer and ProtoScript II reverse transcriptase. TCRbeta libraries were built with three nested multiplex PCR rounds, a slightly modified ARM-PCR procedure. Multiplex TRBV1-TRBV30 forward primers and a Cbeta reverse primer were used in the first two PCR rounds, each of which was run for roughly 10 cycles. Using fastp trimming at Q25 and MiXCR clonotype assembly, TCRdb reanalyzed the public sequencing data and kept in-frame beta chains. Rows with one shared CDR3 protein collapse into an entry with the most common genes and DNA. This sample gives 100,000 or so distinct CDR3 sequences in total; roughly 69% of them show up just once. Of the sample, 9.5% is held by the ten largest clones.

Material for sequencing was liver tumor tissue from sampling region 5. What this sample's cell subset or site label stands for: tumor region T5, tumor centre. The receptor set was obtained from an older woman with primary liver carcinoma and hepatitis B virus infection.

The chain joins TRBV11-2 to TRBJ2-7; D is unresolved. The CDR3 is 14 amino acids. V was pared by 1 base and J by 13 bases, with 20 bases between. CDR1 and CDR2 (germline): SGHAT, FQNNGV. The CDR3 sequence is CASSLGIVISDLYF. The CDR3 DNA sequence: TGTGCCAGCAGCTTAGGTATCGTCATCTCCGATCTATACTTC.

J is TRBJ2-3 and V is TRBV6-4; 9 nucleotides match TRBD2. Unmatched junction bases numbered 11, after V lost 0 bases and J lost 4 bases. The CDR3 loop spans 18 amino acids. CDR1 is MRHNA, CDR2 SNTAGT, per germline. This CDR3 is CASSDSLSGLASADTQYF. The CDR3 DNA reads as TGTGCCAGCAGTGACTCGCTATCCGGACTAGCGTCTGCAGATACGCAGTATTTT.

This clonotype was counted once. The J gene is TRBJ1-6, the V gene TRBV2; no firm D call. The CDR3 is made up of 13 amino acids. Germline lookup yields CDR1 SNHLY and CDR2 FYNNEI. Trimming removed 8 bases from V and 7 bases from J, with 12 bases in between. CDR3 sequence (DNA): TGTGCCAGCCGTTACCTAGGGAATTCACCCCTCCACTTT. Translation gives CASRYLGNSPLHF.

V and J are TRBV12-3 or TRBV12-4 and TRBJ1-1; TRBD1 is a possible D gene (5 bases). This CDR3 spans 13 amino acids. Trimming removed 6 bases from V and 12 bases from J, with 20 bases in between. CDR3 sequence (DNA): TGTGCCAGCAGCTCCCGGGGGGTGGGGAAAACTTTCTTT. This sequence encodes CASSSRGVGKTFF.

Notes on this clonotype: Since a much larger clone is just one base distant, this may be a read error. The chain has TRBV28 and TRBJ2-1; tentatively, D is TRBD1 (6 bases). The CDR3 runs to 16 residues. The germline CDR1 and CDR2 sequences are MDHEN and SYDVKM. Trimming stripped 3 bases from V and 5 bases from J, with 17 bases between. The CDR3 protein is CASSFRGRATDNEQFF. CDR3 nucleotides: TGTGCCAGCAGTTTCAGGGGTCGGGCGACGGACAATGAGCAGTTCTTC.

Of note for this clonotype: A read error may produce the germline difference seen at one junction end. The chain uses TRBV5-4 and TRBJ1-1; D unresolved. This CDR3 has 13 amino acids. Looked up from germline, CDR1 is SGHNT and CDR2 is YYREEE (reference sequence). CDR3 bases: TGTGCCAGCAATCGTGCCACGTCGACTGAAGTTTTCTTT. This sequence encodes CASNRATSTEVFF. Drawing the rest from reference TRBV5-4 and TRBJ1-1, the complete variable domain is ETGVTQSPTHLIKTRGQQVTLRCSSQSGHNTVSWYQQALGQGPQFIFQYYREEENGRGNFPPRFSGLQFPNYSSELNVNALELDDSALYLCASNRATSTEVFFGQGTRLTVV.

The chain recombines TRBV12-3 or TRBV12-4 with TRBJ2-5, with unresolved D. V lost 10 bases and J 5 bases, leaving 17 bases between the germline ends. There are 13 residues in the CDR3. DNA of the CDR3: TGTGCCAACAGATTGGAGCCCCTGGAGACCCAGTACTTC. It codes for CANRLEPLETQYF.

The CDR3 region has the DNA TGCGCCAGCAGCCTAGATACCGCTAGCGGGAGGGCCTCCTACAATGAGCAGTTCTTC. This gives the protein CASSLDTASGRASYNEQFF. The chain uses TRBV5-1 and TRBJ2-1; 12 nucleotides match TRBD2. V trimming: 4 bases; J trimming: 0 bases; junction bases outside the gene matches: 11. Germline V gene lookup returns CDR1 SGHRS and CDR2 YFSETQ. The CDR3 loop spans 19 amino acids.

With respect to this clonotype: A read error may account for a junction end that differs from germline. The chain joins TRBV6-5 to TRBJ2-7, with TRBD2 identical over 8 bases. The CDR3 contains 15 residues. The V gene's germline CDR1 is MNHEY and CDR2 SVGAGI. The CDR3, as DNA: TGTGCCGGCAGCGCGGCGGCGGGAGGCTACTACGAGCAGTATTTC. Translated, it gives CAGSAAAGGYYEQYF.

This clonotype was picked up many times. The gene calls are TRBV6-5 and TRBJ2-3, with D possibly being TRBD2 (6 bases). The CDR3 runs 12 residues. The V and J ends lost 5 bases and 8 bases respectively, with 11 bases between them. Per germline, CDR1 MNHEY and CDR2 SVGAGI. The CDR3 DNA reads as TGTGCCAGCAGTCCGACTAGTTTTACGCAGTATTTT. Protein sequence: CASSPTSFTQYF.

The chain joins TRBV11-2 to TRBJ1-4, with D hard to call. The CDR3 length is 15 residues. Germline V gives CDR1 SGHAT, CDR2 FQNNGV. V was trimmed by 1 base and J by 3 bases, leaving 9 bases between them. The CDR3 DNA follows: TGTGCCAGCAGCTTAGGACTCCCGCCTAATGAAAAACTGTTTTTT. Translated, it gives CASSLGLPPNEKLFF.

Concerning this clonotype: The germline gene is not matched at one end of the junction; a read error may be the cause. Here the CDR3 reads CASRPITGSTGELLF. The CDR3 DNA follows: TGTGCCAGCCGCCCTATCACAGGGTCCACCGGGGAGCTGTTATTT. The chain recombines TRBV11-2 with TRBJ2-2; D possibly corresponds to TRBD1 (6 bases). The CDR3 has 15 residues. Per the germline V gene, CDR1 is SGHAT and CDR2 is FQNNGV. Combining the CDR3 with reference TRBV11-2 and TRBJ2-2 gives the whole variable domain EAGVAQSPRYKIIEKRQSVAFWCNPISGHATLYWYQQILGQGPKLLIQFQNNGVVDDSQLPKDRFSAERLKGVDSTLKIQPAKLEDSAVYLCASRPITGSTGELLFGEGSRLTVL.

This clonotype was picked up many times. This chain links TRBV28 with TRBJ1-3; D perhaps matches TRBD1 (6 bases). The CDR3 loop spans 19 amino acids. Looked up from germline, CDR1 is MDHEN and CDR2 is SYDVKM. V shed 3 bases and J shed 3 bases, with 24 bases lying between them. CDR3 in DNA: TGTGCCAGCAGTTTTCGGGGGGTCCGAAGAGGGGGAGATGGAAACACCATATATTTT. This codes for CASSFRGVRRGGDGNTIYF.

To note about this clonotype: Because the CDR3 is missing its conserved closing phenylalanine or tryptophan, this is likely a read error. V usage is TRBV12-3 or TRBV12-4 and J usage is TRBJ2-2; no clear D. The CDR3 extends over 13 amino acids. V was cut by 3 bases and J by 1 base, with 3 bases left in between. The CDR3 spells CASSFWNTGELFL. CDR3 bases: TGTGCCAGCAGTTTCTGGAACACCGGGGAGCTGTTTCTT.

As regards this clonotype: No conserved phenylalanine or tryptophan ends this CDR3, so it is likely a read error. The gene calls are TRBV12-5 and TRBJ2-1, with TRBD2 matching over 14 bases. The CDR3 totals 15 residues. The J segment lost 9 bases and the V segment lost 5 bases, leaving 6 bases of the junction unmatched. Germline values: CDR1 LGHNT, CDR2 FRNRAP. For the CDR3, the DNA is TGTGCTAGTGGTCCCGGGACTAGCGGGAGTACTGAGCAGTTCATC. Its translation is CASGPGTSGSTEQFI.

Points on this clonotype: Germline is not matched at one junction end, which may reflect a read error. The V call is TRBV11-2, the J call TRBJ2-5; possibly TRBD2 for D (5 bases). CDR1 and CDR2 from the germline V gene are SGHAT and FQNNGV. The CDR3 has 16 amino acids. This CDR3 is CASSPYGGRTQETQNF. In DNA form, the CDR3 reads TGTGCCAGCAGCCCCTATGGTGGGAGAACACAAGAGACTCAGAACTTC. The whole variable domain, filled in from reference TRBV11-2 and TRBJ2-5, reads EAGVAQSPRYKIIEKRQSVAFWCNPISGHATLYWYQQILGQGPKLLIQFQNNGVVDDSQLPKDRFSAERLKGVDSTLKIQPAKLEDSAVYLCASSPYGGRTQETQNFGPGTRLLVL.

With regard to this clonotype: The junction differs from germline at one of its ends, possibly a read error. This chain connects TRBV4-1 to TRBJ2-7; 7 nucleotides line up with TRBD1. The germline V gene encodes CDR1 MGHRA and CDR2 YSYEKL. The CDR3 has 15 residues. The CDR3 DNA reads TGTGCCAGCAGCCAATGGGGACAGCAGCACTACGAGCGGTACTTC. Residues: CASSQWGQQHYERYF.

This clonotype has more than one count but fewer than ten. The chain combines TRBV19 with TRBJ1-5; 8 bases agree with TRBD1. Germline V gene sequence: CDR1 LNHDA, CDR2 SQIVND (reference sequence). J lost 4 bases, V lost 6 bases, and 11 bases had no gene match. The CDR3 loop spans 16 amino acids. The CDR3 spells CASSDRGKGVNQPQHF. The CDR3 coding sequence is TGTGCCAGTAGCGACAGGGGCAAAGGAGTGAATCAGCCCCAGCATTTT.

A single count supports this clonotype. This could be a read error, since a much larger clone is one nucleotide away. The chain recombines TRBV28 with TRBJ2-2; D remains unclear. The CDR3 runs to 13 residues. From germline, CDR1 is MDHEN and CDR2 SYDVKM. The CDR3 is CGSRWTGTGELFF. CDR3 coding DNA: TGTGGCAGCAGATGGACGGGCACCGGGGAGCTGTTTTTT.

This clonotype has a count of ten or more. The CDR3 region has the DNA TGTGCCACCCGGGACAGCAATCAGCCCCAGCATTTT. Protein product: CATRDSNQPQHF. V and J are TRBV10-3 and TRBJ1-5, with D possibly TRBD1 on 5 matching bases. Germline V gene sequence: CDR1 ENHRY, CDR2 SYGVKD. Trimming cost V 10 bases and J 1 base, with 8 bases left between them. The CDR3 covers 12 residues.